This TCR beta chain was profiled in a study of technical replicates of blood from a few donors. Clones were read by immunoSEQ multiplex PCR, and TCRdb kept only the in-frame ones, dropping some. This table has 60,000 to 90,000 clones, 90% to 95% appearing once. The germline V and J ends were trimmed by 6 bases and 2 bases, with 16 bases remaining between them. The CDR3 has 15 amino acids. Germline loops: CDR1 MGHDK, CDR2 SYGVNS. This clonotype originated in a human donor in good health. The sequenced sample consisted of T cells isolated from PBMCs. The gene calls are TRBV25-1 and TRBJ1-2; D perhaps matches TRBD1 (5 bases). CDR3 DNA: TGTGCCAGCAGCCCCTACCAAGGGGCCAACTATGGCTACACCTTC. Translating it yields CASSPYQGANYGYTF.